This T cell receptor beta chain emerged from a study of CD8+ T cells in alopecia areata. In the study overall: Treated individuals took tofacitinib by mouth, 5 to 10 mg twice daily.

Treatment noted: oral pan-JAK inhibitor, 5-10 mg twice daily. Reverse transcription of extracted RNA yielded cDNA, which provided the sequencing template. Data came from immunoSEQ multiplex PCR; TCRdb stores just in-frame clones and leaves some out. The sample has 150,000 to 250,000 clones, roughly 64% seen once; the top ten hold approximately 5.1%. This clone showed up just once. The antigen is unknown. The sample contains more than one DNA sequence encoding this CDR3. Study results and limitations: Scalp clonality dropped significantly under tofacitinib, as did expanded CD8+ top-100 clones.

Specimen: CD4+ T cells sorted from blood, collected at week 24, from a patient treated with tofacitinib. This clonotype originated in a human donor with alopecia areata.

CDR3 coding DNA: TGTGCCAGCAGCCGGGACAGGGGCTCCTACGAGCAGTACTTC. Amino acids: CASSRDRGSYEQYF. This sequence joins TRBV7-9 and TRBJ2-7, with TRBD1 matching over 10 bases. Losses at the gene ends were 5 bases for V and 0 bases for J; bases not matched to a gene: 1. The CDR3 runs 14 residues. Germline values: CDR1 SEHNR, CDR2 FQNEAQ (reference sequence).